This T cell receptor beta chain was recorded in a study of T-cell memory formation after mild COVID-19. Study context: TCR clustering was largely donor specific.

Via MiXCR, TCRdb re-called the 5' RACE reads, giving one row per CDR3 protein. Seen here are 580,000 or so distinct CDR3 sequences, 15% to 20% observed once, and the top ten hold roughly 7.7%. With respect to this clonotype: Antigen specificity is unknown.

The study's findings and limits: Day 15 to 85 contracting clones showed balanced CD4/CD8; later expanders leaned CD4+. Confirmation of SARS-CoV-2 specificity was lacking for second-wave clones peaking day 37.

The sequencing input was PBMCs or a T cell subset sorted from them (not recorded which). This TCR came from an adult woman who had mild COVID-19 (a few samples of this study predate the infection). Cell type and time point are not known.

CDR3 nucleotide sequence: TGTGCCAGTAGTATCACCGGGACGGAAGAGACCCAGTACTTC. Amino acid sequence: CASSITGTEETQYF. J is TRBJ2-5 and V is TRBV19; D might be TRBD1 or TRBD2, each matching 5 bases. The germline V gene encodes CDR1 LNHDA and CDR2 SQIVND (reference sequence). V gave up 3 bases and J gave up 3 bases, with 11 bases separating them. The CDR3 extends over 14 amino acids.